Listed here are 4 T cell receptor beta chains from one sample, sequenced in a study of blood T cell repertoires in COVID-19. Using immunoSEQ multiplex PCR, the repertoire was profiled, and TCRdb retains in-frame clones only, with some absent. This sample has a few hundred thousand clones, with 65% to 90% found just once. Sequenced material: PBMCs or T cells enriched from blood (not recorded which). These receptors were obtained from a woman aged 40 to 55 with acute COVID-19.

The chain couples TRBV10-3 to TRBJ2-1; 8 bases line up with TRBD2. CDR3 length equals 15 residues. Germline CDR1 ENHRY, CDR2 SYGVKD. Trimming at V came to 6 bases and at J to 0 bases, leaving 4 bases not matched to a gene. The CDR3 here is CAISRLASSYNEQFF. CDR3 in DNA: TGTGCCATCAGCAGACTAGCGAGCTCCTACAATGAGCAGTTCTTC.

This clone has a single count. This rearrangement joins TRBV5-1 to TRBJ2-7; possible D gene TRBD2, 5 bases. CDR1 is SGHRS and CDR2 is YFSETQ in the germline V gene. The CDR3 runs 13 residues. The V gene lost 2 bases and the J gene lost 4 bases, with 10 bases spanning the gap. CDR3: CASSFASQYEQYF. The CDR3 DNA sequence: TGCGCCAGCAGCTTCGCTAGCCAGTACGAGCAGTACTTC.

This chain links TRBV24-1 with TRBJ2-7, with 10 positions matching TRBD1. Germline V gene data show CDR1 as KGHDR and CDR2 as SFDVKD. The CDR3 contains 14 residues. Trimming cost V 8 bases and J 6 bases; bases outside gene matches: 9. CDR3 in DNA: TGTGCCACCAACCCCTCGGGACAGGGGTGCGAGCAGTACTTC. Translating it yields CATNPSGQGCEQYF.

The rearrangement uses TRBV4-1 and TRBJ2-7, with TRBD2 identical over 13 bases. The CDR3 is 17 residues long. V lost 0 bases, J lost 2 bases, and 4 bases stayed unmatched. Germline V lookup: CDR1 MGHRA, CDR2 YSYEKL. The CDR3 region is CASSQERTSGRAYEQYF. The DNA of the CDR3 is TGCGCCAGCAGCCAAGAGAGAACTAGCGGGAGGGCCTACGAGCAGTACTTC.